This T cell receptor beta chain originates from a study of CXCR3-negative and CXCR3-positive naive CD8 T cells. Overall study context: Overall TRB read output was approximately 150 million, and each library contained about 1.5 +/- 0.3 million reads.

Concerning this clonotype itself: The antigen is not known.

The germline V gene encodes CDR1 SGHDT and CDR2 YYEEEE. This CDR3 spans 11 amino acids. Within the CD8+ T cell compartment, naive cells were CD45RO-CCR7+CD27+CD95-. The TRB libraries of cDNA were built by UMI-labeled 5' RACE. TCRdb re-called the 5' RACE reads; every CDR3 protein appears as one record, without DNA. The sample holds around 120,000 distinct CDR3 sequences. Study-wide results and caveats: Expression of CXCR3 was partially reduced after cryopreservation, and fresh PBMCs were used in most assays. Higher TRB CDR3 hydrophobicity marked CXCR3-positive naive cells relative to CXCR3-negative naive cells.

The chain employs TRBV5-6 and TRBJ1-1. The clonotype comes from a human donor in good health. Some clones in this sample may be carry-over from other donors' samples. The material sequenced was naive CXCR3+ CD8+ T cells from blood. Subset meaning: CD45RO-CCR7+CD27+CD95- naive CD8+ T cells expressing CXCR3 (TNR3+). The CDR3 spells CASSDGTEAFF.